This T cell receptor (beta chain) was retrieved from a study of cytomegalovirus exposure and HLA in healthy donors. General study points: Segments of the TCR beta V type were, in most cases, productive about 87% or about 30% of the time in an earlier analysis. It emerged from a later analysis that several of the most significant clusters appeared to be linked to common viral pathogens.

This donor had no CMV serostatus on record. A remark on this clone: Its target is unknown.

The CDR3 is 17 residues long. From germline, CDR1 is SGHNT and CDR2 YYREEE (reference sequence). V gave up 3 bases and J gave up 0 bases; unmatched junction bases: 7. PCR amplification relied on 60 Vbeta primers (plus 13 Jbeta primers). The protocol was immunoSEQ multiplex PCR, while the TCRdb copy is restricted to in-frame clones and leaves out a portion. The sample comprises over 150,000 clones, 75% to 90% of which are singletons, and roughly 1.9% rests with the top ten. This rearrangement joins TRBV5-4 to TRBJ2-3; 10 nucleotides align to TRBD1. This TCR was recovered from a human donor in good health. The sample taken for sequencing was PBMCs. CDR3 residues: CASSSERQGASTDTQYF. CDR3 nucleotide sequence: TGTGCCAGCAGCTCCGAAAGACAGGGGGCAAGCACAGATACGCAGTATTTT.